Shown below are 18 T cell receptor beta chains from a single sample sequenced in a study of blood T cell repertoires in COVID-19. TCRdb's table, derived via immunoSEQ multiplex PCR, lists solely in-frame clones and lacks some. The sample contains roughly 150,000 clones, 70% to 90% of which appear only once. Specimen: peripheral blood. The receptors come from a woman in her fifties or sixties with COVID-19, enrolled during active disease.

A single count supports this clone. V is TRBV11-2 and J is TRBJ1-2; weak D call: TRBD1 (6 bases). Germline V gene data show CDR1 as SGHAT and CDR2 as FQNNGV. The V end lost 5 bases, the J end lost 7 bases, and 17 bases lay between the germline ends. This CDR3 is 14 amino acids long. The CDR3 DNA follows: TGTGCCAGCAGCCCAGACGGGGGGCTAAGTGGCTACACCTTC. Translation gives CASSPDGGLSGYTF. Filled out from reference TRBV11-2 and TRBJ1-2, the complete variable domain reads EAGVAQSPRYKIIEKRQSVAFWCNPISGHATLYWYQQILGQGPKLLIQFQNNGVVDDSQLPKDRFSAERLKGVDSTLKIQPAKLEDSAVYLCASSPDGGLSGYTFGSGTRLTVV.

For the CDR3, the DNA is TGTGCCAGCTCCCGGACAGTTCCCACCGGGGAGCTGTTTTTT. Its translation is CASSRTVPTGELFF. This sequence joins TRBV7-3 and TRBJ2-2, with D perhaps TRBD1 (6 bases). This CDR3 comprises 14 residues. Germline V gene lookup returns CDR1 SGHTA and CDR2 FQGTGA. The V gene lost 8 bases and the J gene lost 4 bases, with 14 bases spanning the gap.

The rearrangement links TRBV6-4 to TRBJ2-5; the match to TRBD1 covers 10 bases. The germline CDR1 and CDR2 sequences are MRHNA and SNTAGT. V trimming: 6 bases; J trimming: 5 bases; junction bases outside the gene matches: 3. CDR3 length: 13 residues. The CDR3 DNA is TGTGCCAGCAGCCGGGACAGGGGTGAGACCCAGTACTTC. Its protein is CASSRDRGETQYF.

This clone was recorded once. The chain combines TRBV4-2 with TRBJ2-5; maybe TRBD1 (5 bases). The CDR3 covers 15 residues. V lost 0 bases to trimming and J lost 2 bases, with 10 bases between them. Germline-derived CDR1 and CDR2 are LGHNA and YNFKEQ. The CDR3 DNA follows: TGTGCCAGCAGCCAAGAACAGGCCCGACAAGAGACCCAGTACTTC. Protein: CASSQEQARQETQYF.

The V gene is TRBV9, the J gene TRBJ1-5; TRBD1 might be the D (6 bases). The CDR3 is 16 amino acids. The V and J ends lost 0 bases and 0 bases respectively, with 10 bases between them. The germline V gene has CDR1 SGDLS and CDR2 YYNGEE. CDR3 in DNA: TGTGCCAGCAGCGTAGGGGCAGGGGATAGCAATCAGCCCCAGCATTTT. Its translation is CASSVGAGDSNQPQHF.

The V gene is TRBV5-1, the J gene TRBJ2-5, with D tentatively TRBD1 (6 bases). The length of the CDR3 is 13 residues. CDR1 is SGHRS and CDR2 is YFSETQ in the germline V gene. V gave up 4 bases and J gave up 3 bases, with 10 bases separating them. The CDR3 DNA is TGCGCCAGCAGCATACAGGGAGAAGAGACCCAGTACTTC. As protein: CASSIQGEETQYF.

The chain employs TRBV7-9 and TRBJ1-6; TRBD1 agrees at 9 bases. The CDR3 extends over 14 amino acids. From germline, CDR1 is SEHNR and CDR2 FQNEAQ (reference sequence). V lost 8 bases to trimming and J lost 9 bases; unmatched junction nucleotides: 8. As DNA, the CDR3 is TGTGCCAGCGGGCACAGGGGGCAAGGTTCACCCCTCCACTTT. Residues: CASGHRGQGSPLHF.

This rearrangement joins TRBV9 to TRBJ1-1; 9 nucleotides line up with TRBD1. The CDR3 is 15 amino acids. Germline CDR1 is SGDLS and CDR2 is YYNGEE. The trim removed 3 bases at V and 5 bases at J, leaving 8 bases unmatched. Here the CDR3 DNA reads TGTGCCAGCAGCGCCGCCGGGACAGGGAATACTGAAGCTTTCTTT. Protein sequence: CASSAAGTGNTEAFF. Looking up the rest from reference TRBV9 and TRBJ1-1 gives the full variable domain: DSGVTQTPKHLITATGQRVTLRCSPRSGDLSVYWYQQSLDQGLQFLIQYYNGEERAKGNILERFSAQQFPDLHSELNLSSLELGDSALYFCASSAAGTGNTEAFFGQGTRLTVV.

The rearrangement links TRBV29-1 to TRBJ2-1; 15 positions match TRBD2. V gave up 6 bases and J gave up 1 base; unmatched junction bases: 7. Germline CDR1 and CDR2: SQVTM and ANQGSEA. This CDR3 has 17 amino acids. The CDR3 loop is CSVAGTSGGYSYNEQFF. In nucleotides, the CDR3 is TGCAGCGTAGCCGGGACTAGCGGGGGGTATTCCTACAATGAGCAGTTCTTC.

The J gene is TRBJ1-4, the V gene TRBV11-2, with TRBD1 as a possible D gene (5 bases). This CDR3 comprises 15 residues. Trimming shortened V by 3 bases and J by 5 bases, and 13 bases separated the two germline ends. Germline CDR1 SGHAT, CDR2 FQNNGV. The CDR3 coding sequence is TGTGCCAGCAGCTTTCCCGGGGGTCCCAATGAAAAACTGTTTTTT. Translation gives CASSFPGGPNEKLFF.

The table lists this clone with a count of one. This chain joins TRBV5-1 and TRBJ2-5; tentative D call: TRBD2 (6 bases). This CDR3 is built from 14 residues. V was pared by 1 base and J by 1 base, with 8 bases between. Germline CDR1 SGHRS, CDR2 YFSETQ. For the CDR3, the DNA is TGCGCCAGCAGCTTGACTAGCCCCCAAGAGACCCAGTACTTC. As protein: CASSLTSPQETQYF.

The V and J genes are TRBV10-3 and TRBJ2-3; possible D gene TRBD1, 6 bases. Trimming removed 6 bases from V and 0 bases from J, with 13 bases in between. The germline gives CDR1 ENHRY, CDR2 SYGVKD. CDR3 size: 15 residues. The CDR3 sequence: CAISPQGGSTDTQYF. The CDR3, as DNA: TGTGCCATCAGCCCACAGGGCGGTAGCACAGATACGCAGTATTTT.

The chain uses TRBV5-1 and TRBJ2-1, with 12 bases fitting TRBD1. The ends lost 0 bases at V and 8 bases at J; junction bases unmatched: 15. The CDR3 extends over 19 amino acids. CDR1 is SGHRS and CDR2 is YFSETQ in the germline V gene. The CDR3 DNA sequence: TGCGCCAGCAGCTTGGATAAATATCCGGGACAGGGGGCTAGGGATGAGCAGTTCTTC. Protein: CASSLDKYPGQGARDEQFF.

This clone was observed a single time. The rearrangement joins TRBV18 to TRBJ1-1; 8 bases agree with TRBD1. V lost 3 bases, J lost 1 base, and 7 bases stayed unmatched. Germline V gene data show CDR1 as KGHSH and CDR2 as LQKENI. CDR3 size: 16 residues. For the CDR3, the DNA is TGTGCCAGCTCACCTCGTAACAGGGGGGAGAACACTGAAGCTTTCTTT. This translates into CASSPRNRGENTEAFF.

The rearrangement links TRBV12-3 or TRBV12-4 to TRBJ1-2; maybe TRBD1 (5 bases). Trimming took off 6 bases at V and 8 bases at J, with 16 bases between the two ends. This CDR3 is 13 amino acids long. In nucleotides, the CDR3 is TGTGCCAGCAGCTCCCGGGGGAGGGTCGGCTACACCTTC. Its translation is CASSSRGRVGYTF.

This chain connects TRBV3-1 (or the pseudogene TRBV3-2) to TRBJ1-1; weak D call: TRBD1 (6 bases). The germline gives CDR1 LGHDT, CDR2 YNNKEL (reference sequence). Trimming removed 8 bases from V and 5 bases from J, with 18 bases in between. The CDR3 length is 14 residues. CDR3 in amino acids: CASSDQLDSTEAFF. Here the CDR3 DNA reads TGTGCCAGCTCGGATCAGTTGGACAGTACTGAAGCTTTCTTT.

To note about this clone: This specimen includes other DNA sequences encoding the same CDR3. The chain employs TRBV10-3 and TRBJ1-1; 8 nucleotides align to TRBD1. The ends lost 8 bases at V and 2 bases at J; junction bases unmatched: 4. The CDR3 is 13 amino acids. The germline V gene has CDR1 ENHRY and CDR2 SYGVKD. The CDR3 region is CAISDRGNTEAFF. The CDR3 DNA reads TGTGCCATCTCCGACAGGGGAAACACTGAAGCTTTCTTT.

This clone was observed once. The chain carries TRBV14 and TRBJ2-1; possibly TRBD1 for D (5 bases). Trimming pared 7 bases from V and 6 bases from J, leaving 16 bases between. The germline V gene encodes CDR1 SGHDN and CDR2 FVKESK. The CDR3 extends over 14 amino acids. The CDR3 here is CASNGRVSPNEQFF. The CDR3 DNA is TGTGCCAGCAATGGCAGGGTGAGCCCCAATGAGCAGTTCTTC.